This TCR beta chain was observed in a study of blood T cell repertoires in COVID-19. Germline CDR1 and CDR2: SNHLY and FYNNEI. The CDR3 is made up of 13 amino acids. V lost 4 bases and J 1 base, leaving 7 bases between the germline ends. The data were produced by immunoSEQ multiplex PCR, yet TCRdb's version contains in-frame clones alone and is incomplete. The sample holds 150,000 to 200,000 clones, around 85% seen once. The chain recombines TRBV2 with TRBJ2-5; D gene uncertain. The origin of this receptor is a woman in her sixties or seventies with acute or convalescent COVID-19. Sequencing was performed on peripheral blood. The CDR3 protein is CASSVDTQETQYF. DNA of the CDR3: TGTGCCAGCAGTGTTGACACCCAAGAGACCCAGTACTTC.